This TCR beta chain was identified in a study of T cells in Graves' hyperthyroidism and ophthalmopathy. Background on the study: Before treatment of any kind, peripheral blood was taken at initial diagnosis.

The study, taken as a whole, reports: In the analysis, a 13 V-J model separated ophthalmopathy from stable hyperthyroidism.

As to this clonotype: Its antigen is undetermined. This may come from a read error, since a much larger clone is one base off.

Regions amplified from RNA transcripts were the TCR beta CDR3 regions. In the first-round RT-PCR of the TCR CDR3, the HTBI primer set was used. TCRdb recomputed calls from the multiplex PCR reads with MiXCR, one row per CDR3 protein. The sample holds 550,000 to 850,000 distinct CDR3 sequences, about 19% seen once. Germline CDR1 is DFQATT and CDR2 is SNEGSKA (reference sequence). Trimming shortened V by 3 bases and J by 12 bases, and 17 bases separated the two germline ends. This CDR3 is 12 amino acids long. Sequencing input: blood. The gene calls are TRBV20-1 and TRBJ1-1; the D gene is possibly TRBD1 (5 bases). The source is a woman in her forties or fifties with Graves' hyperthyroidism that later progressed to Graves' ophthalmopathy. The CDR3 sequence: CSARHGEGETFF. The CDR3 DNA reads TGCAGTGCTAGGCACGGGGAAGGGGAAACTTTCTTT.